One sample yielded the 23 T cell receptor beta chains listed below, sequenced in a study of read filtering for tumor transcriptome and immune sequencing. Molecular barcoded adaptors covering alpha/delta and beta/gamma chains were used on 400 ng RNA. TCRdb used MiXCR to reprocess the reads, holding one entry per CDR3 protein. The top ten hold 48% of the sample, which has 5,000 to 6,500 distinct CDR3 sequences, around 20% seen once. Sequenced material: a population of CD138-negative cells sorted from bone marrow. These receptor sequences come from a donor over 35 with multiple myeloma.

This clonotype appeared many times. The chain combines TRBV3-1 with TRBJ2-3; tentative D call: TRBD1 (5 bases). The CDR3 loop spans 14 amino acids. Trimming stripped 4 bases from V and 3 bases from J, with 11 bases between. Germline assignment: CDR1 LGHDT and CDR2 YNNKEL (reference sequence). CDR3 nucleotide sequence: TGTGCCAGCAGCCGAGACAGTAGAACAGATACGCAGTATTTT. Translation gives CASSRDSRTDTQYF.

For this clonotype: The germline gene is not matched at one end of the junction; a read error may be the cause. The chain is built from TRBV12-3 or TRBV12-4 and TRBJ2-1; maybe TRBD2 (5 bases). This CDR3 comprises 16 residues. The chain's CDR3 is CASSPFSRGAYHEQFF. CDR3 nucleotides: TGTGCCAGCAGCCCCTTTAGCCGGGGTGCCTACCATGAGCAGTTCTTC.

Sample share makes this clonotype medium-sized. One junction end does not reproduce the germline sequence, and a read error may be involved. The chain is built from TRBV4-2 and TRBJ2-1, with a tentative D call TRBD2 (6 bases). The CDR3 length is 17 residues. Germline lookup yields CDR1 LGHNA and CDR2 YNFKEQ. The chain's CDR3 is CASSQEVAGSSYNEQFF. DNA for the CDR3: TGCGCCAGCAGCCAAGAAGTGGCGGGGAGCTCCTACAATGAGCAGTTCTTC.

On this clonotype itself: The junction does not match germline at one end; this may be a read error. The J gene is TRBJ1-1, the V gene TRBV3-1; weak D call: TRBD1 (5 bases). Looked up from germline, CDR1 is LGHDT and CDR2 is YNNKEL (reference sequence). The CDR3 runs 16 residues. The CDR3 DNA reads as TGTGCCAGCAGCCAAATTCGACAGCTTACAAGCACTGAAGTTTTCTTT. This gives the protein CASSQIRQLTSTEVFF.

This clonotype is termed medium-sized (0.01 to 0.1%). The J gene is TRBJ2-3, the V gene TRBV29-1, with 14 bases fitting TRBD2. The V segment lost 0 bases and the J segment 7 bases; nucleotides outside the gene matches: 9. CDR1 SQVTM and CDR2 ANQGSEA come from the germline V gene. There are 17 residues in the CDR3. The CDR3 bases are TGCAGCGTTGAAGATCCGACTAGCGGGGGGGCCGCAAATACGCAGTATTTT. Amino acids: CSVEDPTSGGAANTQYF.

CDR3 sequence: CASSQYRGSGELFF. In nucleotides, the CDR3 is TGTGCCAGCAGCCAGTATCGGGGCTCCGGGGAGCTGTTTTTT. This chain joins TRBV14 and TRBJ2-2, with D perhaps given as TRBD1 or TRBD2 (5 bases each). The CDR3 has 14 amino acids. The germline V gene encodes CDR1 SGHDN and CDR2 FVKESK. Deletions cut 3 bases from V and 6 bases from J, with 11 bases between.

Regarding this clonotype: Germline and junction disagree at one end, which may indicate a read error. J is TRBJ2-1 and V is TRBV5-1; perhaps TRBD1 as D (5 bases). The CDR3 extends over 15 amino acids. Per germline, CDR1 SGHRS and CDR2 YFSETQ. CDR3: CASRQLPQETNEQFF. CDR3 in DNA: TGTGCCAGCAGACAGCTACCACAGGAGACGAATGAGCAGTTCTTC.

By share of the sample, this clonotype is medium-sized. A much more abundant neighbour one base away suggests this may be a read error. The chain combines TRBV23-1 with TRBJ2-1; D remains ambiguous. TRBV23-1 is an open reading frame, and its role is uncertain. The V end lost 2 bases, the J end lost 8 bases, and 10 bases lay between the germline ends. This CDR3 contains 13 residues. The CDR3 here is CASSQNGNDEQFF. CDR3 in DNA: TGCGCCAGCAGTCAAAATGGAAACGATGAGCAGTTCTTC.

A few counts support this clonotype. This likely traces to a read error, being one base from a far larger clone. CDR3 sequence reads: CAGSYSGDDEQYF. The CDR3 bases are TGTGCCGGCAGTTACTCGGGTGATGACGAGCAGTACTTC. This rearrangement joins TRBV6-6 to TRBJ2-7, with unresolved D. The CDR3 is made up of 13 amino acids. Looked up from germline, CDR1 is MNHNY and CDR2 is SVGAGI (reference sequence).

This clonotype was observed at least ten times. The chain employs TRBV30 and TRBJ1-1; weak D call: TRBD1 (5 bases). Trimming stripped 0 bases from V and 7 bases from J, with 15 bases between. This CDR3 comprises 14 residues. CDR1 GTSNPN and CDR2 SVGIG come from the germline V gene (reference sequence). Here the CDR3 reads CAWSVGVGLVEAFF. The CDR3 DNA reads as TGTGCCTGGAGTGTAGGGGTAGGGTTGGTTGAAGCTTTCTTT.

Points on this clonotype: This likely traces to a read error, being one base from a far larger clone. The chain uses TRBV6-6 and TRBJ2-1; TRBD1 matches at 9 bases. The CDR3 spans 17 residues. With V trimmed by 5 bases and J by 6 bases, 14 bases remained unmatched. Germline V gene lookup returns CDR1 MNHNY and CDR2 SVGAGI (reference sequence). For the CDR3, the DNA is TGTGCCAGCAGTGCCGGGTTCGGGACAGGGTACGGCAATGAGCAGTTCTTC. Residues: CASSAGFGTGYGNEQFF.

The chain combines TRBV25-1 with TRBJ1-4; D uncertain. From germline, CDR1 is MGHDK and CDR2 SYGVNS. Trimming shortened V by 8 bases and J by 16 bases, and 23 bases separated the two germline ends. The length of the CDR3 is 13 residues. The CDR3 DNA follows: TGTGCCAGCGCACGGACTGGTACCGAAACACCGTTTTTT. Translating it yields CASARTGTETPFF.

The chain is built from TRBV28 and TRBJ2-7; D may be TRBD2 (6 bases). CDR3 length: 14 amino acids. Germline loops: CDR1 MDHEN, CDR2 SYDVKM. V gave up 6 bases and J gave up 3 bases, with 15 bases separating them. CDR3 sequence reads: CASRPGGEYYEQYF. The DNA for the CDR3 is TGTGCCAGCAGGCCCGGAGGGGAATACTACGAGCAGTACTTC.

This clonotype was detected ten times or more. V is TRBV9 and J is TRBJ1-2, with a possible D match to TRBD1 (5 bases). CDR1 and CDR2 from the germline V gene are SGDLS and YYNGEE. Between the trimmed V and J ends, which lost 0 bases and 0 bases, there was a span of 9 bases. CDR3 length: 15 amino acids. DNA of the CDR3: TGTGCCAGCAGCGTAGATCCGGACACTAACTATGGCTACACCTTC. Its translation: CASSVDPDTNYGYTF.

Many counts were recorded for this clonotype. Relative to the germline gene, one junction end is altered; a read error may explain this. V is TRBV7-9 and J is TRBJ1-1; maybe TRBD1 (5 bases). The CDR3 has 13 residues. Germline lookup yields CDR1 SEHNR and CDR2 FQNEAQ (reference sequence). The CDR3 is CASGFEGTAEAFF. The CDR3 DNA follows: TGTGCCAGCGGCTTCGAGGGGACGGCTGAAGCTTTCTTT.

This clonotype was seen many times. The CDR3 DNA sequence: TGCAGTGCTAACGGAAACAGGGGGCACACCGGGGAGCTGTTTTTT. This encodes CSANGNRGHTGELFF. The V call is TRBV20-1, the J call TRBJ2-2; TRBD1 matches at 9 bases. Germline values: CDR1 DFQATT, CDR2 SNEGSKA (reference sequence). The V gene end was trimmed by 4 bases and the J gene end by 3 bases; junction bases not matched to a gene: 6. The CDR3 covers 15 residues.

About this clonotype itself: A far larger clone differs by one base, so this is likely a read error. The chain combines TRBV5-6 with TRBJ2-1; D uncertain. Germline values: CDR1 SGHDT, CDR2 YYEEEE. The CDR3 spans 14 residues. The CDR3 coding sequence is TGTGCCTGCAGCTTGGATGGGGCCTACAATGAGCAGTTCTTC. It codes for CACSLDGAYNEQFF.

A word on this clonotype: It may be a read error: a sequence one base away is much more abundant. This chain uses TRBV11-2 with TRBJ2-1; either TRBD1 or TRBD2 may fit D (5 bases each). Germline CDR1 and CDR2: SGHAT and FQNNGV. The CDR3 is 15 amino acids. The CDR3, as DNA: TGTGCCAGCAGATCCGGGACCCTCCCCTACAATGAGCAGCTCTTC. Translating gives CASRSGTLPYNEQLF.

As for this clonotype: This sequence is one base from a far larger clone and is likely a read error. The J gene is TRBJ2-1, the V gene TRBV6-1; TRBD2 matches 13 bases. This CDR3 has 15 amino acids. J lost 10 bases, V lost 4 bases, and 7 bases had no gene match. The germline V gene encodes CDR1 MNHNS and CDR2 SASEGT. CDR3 loop: CASSAPGLAGMEQFF. CDR3 coding DNA: TGTGCCAGCAGTGCACCGGGACTAGCGGGAATGGAGCAGTTCTTC.

On this clonotype: A far larger clone differs by one base, so this is likely a read error. V is TRBV19 and J is TRBJ1-1; weak D call: TRBD1 (6 bases). The DNA end is more similar to TRBJ1-6, so the J call may be wrong. Germline V lookup: CDR1 LNHDA, CDR2 SQIVND (reference sequence). CDR3 length: 17 amino acids. Written as DNA, the CDR3 is TGTGCCAGTAGTATCGGCGTCGACAGGATGGGTAATTCACCCCTCCACTTT. Translating gives CASSIGVDRMGNSPLHF.

This clonotype has a count of ten or more. The V and J genes are TRBV6-2 or TRBV6-3 and TRBJ1-1, with D possibly matching TRBD1 (6 bases). Trimming cost V 0 bases and J 1 base, with 12 bases left between them. CDR1 and CDR2 (germline): MNHEY, SVGEGT. This CDR3 region has 16 residues. CDR3 in amino acids: CASSYSGTGKNTEAFF. The CDR3 DNA sequence: TGTGCCAGCAGTTACTCGGGAACAGGGAAGAACACTGAAGCTTTCTTT.

This clonotype was recorded at least ten times. The chain has TRBV6-2 or TRBV6-3 and TRBJ2-1; possibly TRBD1 or TRBD2 for D (5 bases each). The V end lost 1 base, the J end lost 10 bases, and 11 bases lay between the germline ends. This CDR3 comprises 13 residues. CDR1 MNHEY and CDR2 SVGEGT come from the germline V gene. This chain's CDR3 is CASSYLGRKEQFF. CDR3 sequence (DNA): TGTGCCAGCAGTTACTTGGGACGGAAGGAGCAGTTCTTC.

This clonotype was observed many times. This chain links TRBV7-2 with TRBJ1-4, with D possibly matching TRBD1 (5 bases). In germline, CDR1 is SGHTA, CDR2 FQGNSA. The CDR3 has 16 amino acids. V lost 5 bases to trimming and J lost 8 bases, with 21 bases between them. This CDR3 is CASSPVGQGRREKLFF. CDR3 DNA: TGTGCCAGCAGCCCAGTGGGTCAGGGCCGGAGGGAAAAACTGTTTTTT.